The T cell receptor (beta chain) under discussion was sequenced for a study of T cells in Graves' hyperthyroidism and ophthalmopathy (dated by TCRdb to between 2019 and 2020). Background for the entire study: Peripheral blood samples were taken at initial diagnosis, before any treatment was given. A discovery cohort of roughly 100 patients, about 40 with Graves' ophthalmopathy and 55 to 60 with stable Graves' hyperthyroidism, was used to find distinguishing TCR V-J signatures. Prospective prediction of ophthalmopathy was tested in an independent validation cohort of 18 to 20 hyperthyroidism patients and 17 patients who later progressed to ophthalmopathy. The 75 to 100 discovery patients were randomly split 7:3 into training and test sets. In more than 5 Graves' hyperthyroidism patients, the study also compared T-cell repertoires from thyroid tissue with T-cell repertoires from blood. After sampling, hyperthyroidism patients received methimazole starting at 30 mg daily, and ophthalmopathy patients received high-dose intravenous methylprednisolone. The paper describes TCR Vbeta CDR3 sequencing of 135 peripheral blood samples, made up of around 41 ophthalmopathy patients, approximately 73 hyperthyroidism patients and 17 progressor patients. Broad study findings and their caveats: Sample size was not statistically predetermined, and blinding of investigators to group allocation was not performed. Most expanded thyroid clonotypes (frequency above 0.001) were also detected in blood, suggesting blood repertoires may reflect thyroid immune responses. During validation, the model predicted progression to ophthalmopathy a median of approximately six months ahead of onset, with 60% to 71% sensitivity and 72% to 80% specificity. Ophthalmopathy was separated from stable hyperthyroidism by a 13 V-J signature model, with 85% to 90% sensitivity and 81% to 82% specificity obtained in cross-validation and 80%/75% obtained in testing.

Stable Graves' hyperthyroidism was defined as the absence of progression to ophthalmopathy over 18 months of follow-up. Hyperthyroidism patients were aged 18 to 65 years and newly diagnosed, with disease duration of less than 2 months. Any patient with an uncontrolled infection, another autoimmune disease, pregnancy or lactation was excluded. Diagnoses were established on the basis of clinical symptoms, serum thyroxine and TRAb, thyroid ultrasound, and orbital computed tomography. Ficoll-Paque density gradient centrifugation was used to isolate PBMCs from 9.5 to 10 ml of fresh peripheral blood. Trizol reagent was used to extract total RNA, and RNA quality was then checked on an Agilent 2100 Bioanalyzer. Per the germline V gene, MDHEN is the CDR1 and SYDVKM is the CDR2. Counted from cysteine to phenylalanine, this CDR3 has 14 amino acids. Only CDR3 DNA remains: 42 bases, in frame from the first base. Trimming removed 7 bases from V and 15 bases from J, leaving 25 bases between the germline ends.

Remarks on this clonotype: The antigen it recognizes is unknown. It may be a read error: a sequence one base away is much more abundant.

The TCR beta CDR3 regions were amplified from the RNA transcripts. A first-round RT-PCR of the TCR CDR3 used the HTBI primer set with the Qiagen OneStep RT-PCR kit. Libraries were constructed in a second round of multiplex PCR, after which size selection and purification were performed. Sequencing of the libraries was done on an Illumina HiSeq2000 using paired-end 100 bp reads. Processing in the source paper ran as follows. Raw data were processed with SOAPnuke, discarding reads with adapters, uncalled bases, mean Phred below 15, or no exact constant-primer or identifier match. High-quality paired reads were merged using COPE v1.2.5, and each unique nucleotide sequence was defined as a clonotype. Clonotypes were aligned to IMGT TRBV, TRBD and TRBJ reference segments using MiTCR v1.1. The analysis included only V-J combinations with a frequency above 0.0001, which together covered about 99% of the repertoires. A TCS score was defined as the ratio between F50 (clonal expansion) and ExV (chaos), using BLOSUM62-based TCRdist between CDR3 peptides within each V-J. Welch's t-statistics and random forest reduced fewer than 600 V-J features to roughly 13, which were used in a naive Bayes classifier (R e1071). TCRdb handled the public reads itself, with Q25 trimming in fastp and clone calling in MiXCR, and kept productive beta chains. Rows with a matching CDR3 protein are joined into one entry that keeps the most common DNA and genes. The V and J calls come from TCRdb's annotation, not from the publication. Counted in this sample were a few hundred thousand distinct CDR3 sequences; roughly 20% of them appeared once. The ten biggest clones cover 26% of the sample.

This receptor was identified in a man aged 18 to 30 with Graves' hyperthyroidism. The sequencing input was blood. The chain is made from TRBV28 and TRBJ1-5; the D gene cannot be named for sure. The CDR3 protein is CASTEARAFGKLHF. The bases read TGTGCCAGCACCGAGGCGCGAGCGTTCGGGAAATTGCATTTT.